This TCR beta chain appears in the sequencing data of a study of blood T cell repertoires in COVID-19. J gave up 2 bases and V 6 bases, and 6 bases lay outside the gene matches. Germline assignment: CDR1 MNHNY and CDR2 SVGAGI (reference sequence). This CDR3 comprises 15 residues. The protocol was immunoSEQ multiplex PCR, while the TCRdb copy is restricted to in-frame clones and leaves out a portion. The sample shows tens of thousands of clones, over 70% of them seen only once. The V gene is TRBV6-6, the J gene TRBJ2-1; 8 bases line up with TRBD2. The sequence came from a woman aged 55-70 years with acute or convalescent COVID-19. Sequencing was carried out using peripheral blood. CDR3 DNA sequence: TGTGCCAGCAGATATGCGGGAGGCACCTACAATGAGCAGTTCTTC. Translation gives CASRYAGGTYNEQFF.